What follows are 17 T cell receptor beta chains derived from one specimen sequenced in a study of regulatory T cells in long-lasting Graves disease. Time point specified: newly diagnosed GD, antithyroid drugs for less than 3 months. The TCR library was made from RNA extracted from PBMCs. Arm-PCR of CDR3 regions with iRepertoire HTBI primers generated TCR beta libraries. A single record per CDR3 protein comes from TCRdb applying MiXCR to the multiplex PCR reads. The sample contains 200,000 to 250,000 distinct CDR3 sequences, approximately 18% of which appear only once. Another study also made use of these data, one on T cells in Graves' hyperthyroidism and ophthalmopathy.

Sequencing was performed on peripheral blood mononuclear cells (PBMCs), taken at new diagnosis, from a patient treated with antithyroid drugs. The source of these receptors is a woman under 40 with Graves disease.

This clonotype has a handful of counts. Given a much more abundant clone one base away, this may be a read error. The chain joins TRBV11-3 to TRBJ2-1; D gene unclear. Germline V CDR1 and CDR2: SGHNT, YENEEA. This CDR3 spans 13 amino acids. The CDR3 here is CASSLAQLNEQLF. The CDR3 DNA follows: TGTGCCAGCAGCTTAGCACAGCTCAATGAGCAGCTCTTC.

The V and J genes are TRBV5-6 and TRBJ2-7; D is unresolved. The germline V and J ends were trimmed by 4 bases and 2 bases, with 7 bases remaining between them. The germline V gene has CDR1 SGHDT and CDR2 YYEEEE. The CDR3 contains 12 residues. CDR3 DNA: TGTGCCAGCAGCCTGGCGCCCTACGAGCAGTACTTC. It codes for CASSLAPYEQYF.

This clonotype appeared many times. This rearrangement joins TRBV11-2 to TRBJ2-1; possible D gene TRBD2, 6 bases. The CDR3 contains 16 residues. V was pared by 3 bases and J by 4 bases, with 16 bases between. CDR1 and CDR2 (germline): SGHAT, FQNNGV. The CDR3 loop is CASSFSIGSGYNEQFF. CDR3 DNA: TGTGCCAGCAGCTTTAGTATAGGTAGCGGTTACAATGAGCAGTTCTTC.

This clonotype has a single count. It differs at one base from a far larger clone, so likely a read error. This chain connects TRBV2 to TRBJ2-1, with 7 nucleotides matching TRBD1. Trimming took 5 bases from V and 9 from J; bases not matched to a gene: 13. Germline V gene lookup returns CDR1 SNHLY and CDR2 FYNNEI. The CDR3 has 15 amino acids. The CDR3 is CASSRTGADGAEQFF. The DNA of the CDR3 is TGTGCCAGCAGTCGCACAGGGGCGGATGGGGCTGAGCAGTTCTTC.

The V and J genes are TRBV11-2 and TRBJ2-7, with 7 bases that match TRBD1. CDR1 is SGHAT, CDR2 FQNNGV, per germline. V lost 3 bases and J lost 0; bases outside the gene matches: 5. The CDR3 covers 15 residues. CDR3 bases: TGTGCCAGCAGCTTTCGGACAGGCTACTCCTACGAGCAGTACTTC. This gives the protein CASSFRTGYSYEQYF.

This chain links TRBV6-1 with TRBJ2-1; 9 nucleotides align to TRBD1. The V gene end was trimmed by 5 bases and the J gene end by 2 bases; junction bases not matched to a gene: 10. The CDR3 has 17 amino acids. Germline CDR1 reads MNHNS; CDR2 reads SASEGT. The CDR3 is CASSRDIQGATYNEQFF. CDR3 bases: TGTGCCAGCAGTCGAGATATACAGGGGGCCACCTACAATGAGCAGTTCTTC.

Ten or more counts support this clonotype. V usage is TRBV11-1 and J usage is TRBJ2-7; D may be TRBD2 (5 bases). This CDR3 is built from 15 residues. V was shortened by 3 bases and J by 1 base, with 13 bases between the two germline ends. Per germline, CDR1 SGHAT and CDR2 FQDESV (reference sequence). The CDR3 DNA reads as TGTGCCAGCAGCTTCGGACTGTTAGCGTCCTACGAGCAGTACTTC. Encoded protein: CASSFGLLASYEQYF. The full variable domain, with the rest looked up from reference TRBV11-1 and TRBJ2-7, is EAEVAQSPRYKITEKSQAVAFWCDPISGHATLYWYRQILGQGPELLVQFQDESVVDDSQLPKDRFSAERLKGVDSTLKIQPAELGDSAMYLCASSFGLLASYEQYFGPGTRLTVT.

This clonotype was seen many times. The chain links TRBV30 to TRBJ2-5; D is undetermined. The V end was cut by 0 bases, the J end by 5 bases, with 7 bases between. Germline loops: CDR1 GTSNPN, CDR2 SVGIG (reference sequence). The CDR3 contains 12 residues. The CDR3 here is CAWSVLRETQYF. The CDR3, as DNA: TGTGCCTGGAGTGTACTTCGGGAGACCCAGTACTTC.

The table lists this clonotype with many counts. The chain carries TRBV12-3 or TRBV12-4 and TRBJ2-2; D remains unclear. The V end was cut by 1 base, the J end by 6 bases, with 6 bases between. This CDR3 is 13 amino acids long. This chain's CDR3 is CASSLVGPGELFF. Here the CDR3 DNA reads TGTGCCAGCAGTTTAGTGGGTCCCGGGGAGCTGTTTTTT.

This clonotype was counted once. With a far larger clone one base away, a read error is the likely cause. V gene TRBV2 combines with J gene TRBJ2-1; D is undetermined. The germline gives CDR1 SNHLY, CDR2 FYNNEI. With 4 bases removed from V and 10 bases from J, the gap between germline ends came to 14 bases. The CDR3 consists of 13 residues. The CDR3 loop reads CASSGFSGNEQFF. As DNA, the CDR3 is TGTGCCAGCAGTGGATTTAGTGGGAACGAGCAGTTCTTC.

There are many counts of this clonotype. The chain couples TRBV19 to TRBJ1-5; D is unresolved. Per germline, CDR1 LNHDA and CDR2 SQIVND (reference sequence). Deletions cut 2 bases from V and 3 bases from J, with 11 bases between. The CDR3 is 15 residues long. CDR3 sequence reads: CASSISAQPNQPQHF. In nucleotides, the CDR3 is TGTGCCAGTAGTATATCCGCGCAGCCCAATCAGCCCCAGCATTTT.

This clonotype was recorded at least ten times. V is TRBV28 and J is TRBJ2-2; no firm D call. From germline, CDR1 is MDHEN and CDR2 SYDVKM. V lost 6 bases, J lost 7 bases, and 15 bases lay in between. This CDR3 contains 14 residues. The CDR3 protein is CASSRAFTDGELFF. For the CDR3, the DNA is TGTGCCAGCAGCCGAGCCTTTACGGACGGGGAGCTGTTTTTT.

Ten or more counts support this clonotype. The V and J genes are TRBV6-1 and TRBJ2-3; tentative D call: TRBD1 (6 bases). The CDR3 extends over 15 amino acids. V lost 8 bases, J lost 1 base, and 16 bases lay in between. Germline V gives CDR1 MNHNS, CDR2 SASEGT. Here the CDR3 DNA reads TGTGCCAGCTCCATAACAGGGTCTGGCACAGATACGCAGTATTTT. It is translated as CASSITGSGTDTQYF.

This clonotype has ten or more counts. The chain couples TRBV27 to TRBJ1-4; 8 bases are shared with TRBD1. V dropped 1 base and J dropped 5; count of bases not matched to a gene: 3. CDR3 length: 15 residues. CDR1 MNHEY and CDR2 SMNVEV come from the germline V gene (reference sequence). CDR3 coding DNA: TGTGCCAGCAGTTTATTTGGGACAGGCAATGAAAAACTGTTTTTT. It translates to CASSLFGTGNEKLFF.

Ten or more counts support this clonotype. V is TRBV12-3 or TRBV12-4 and J is TRBJ1-2, with D perhaps TRBD1 (6 bases). CDR3 size: 13 residues. Trimming shortened V by 3 bases and J by 3 bases, and 8 bases separated the two germline ends. The CDR3 coding sequence is TGTGCCAGCAGTTTCGCAGGGGACTATGGCTACACCTTC. It encodes CASSFAGDYGYTF.

Regarding this clonotype: Given a far larger clone just one base away, this is likely a sequencing read error. This chain connects TRBV27 to TRBJ1-1; 9 bases match TRBD1. The CDR3 totals 12 residues. CDR1 and CDR2 (germline): MNHEY, SMNVEV (reference sequence). The trim removed 5 bases at V and 10 bases at J, leaving 5 bases unmatched. CDR3 sequence (DNA): TGTGCCAGCAGTGGGGGACAGGGTGCAGCTTTCTTT. Its protein is CASSGGQGAAFF.

In this sample, this clonotype turned up a few times. This rearrangement joins TRBV2 to TRBJ2-1; D remains unclear. Trimming stripped 8 bases from V and 0 bases from J, with 8 bases between. CDR3 size: 13 residues. CDR1 SNHLY and CDR2 FYNNEI come from the germline V gene. The CDR3 loop is CASCPFSYNEQFF. DNA for the CDR3: TGTGCCAGCTGCCCTTTCTCCTACAATGAGCAGTTCTTC.